This record looks at one T cell receptor beta chain sequence and its context. Its antigen target is currently unknown. Base qualities are not provided; no much larger clone lies one nucleotide away. This sample stems from a study of identifying expanded T cells in peripheral blood (dated by TCRdb to about 2019). Some background on the complete study: Technical replicates were generated by sequencing separate aliquots of the same genomic DNA pool, and four replicates were compared pairwise.

No immune events, such as infections, were documented for the healthy donors during the collection period. Blood repertoires from healthy donors were used as a training cohort for calibrating time-dependent variance in a beta-binomial model of differential abundance of T-cell clones. The training cohort included 10 or so healthy donors, of whom 3 were female and 7 were male. On average the donors were about 40 years old, and their ages spanned roughly 29 to 70 years. Whole blood, obtained from a commercial supplier, was collected from each healthy donor at three time points spaced approximately two weeks apart. Genomic DNA was extracted from unsorted whole blood for immunosequencing. Broader findings and caveats from the paper: Across all healthy donors, variance in clone template counts between approximately two-week samples was found to increase significantly with total template count. The binomial model flagged about 1.1 differentially abundant clones between technical replicates but around 15 over roughly two weeks and roughly 20 over around four weeks. The authors expected that biological variance in healthy repertoires might rise further over much longer intervals, such as months to years. Across all healthy-donor time intervals, the beta-binomial model significantly cut both the number of clones called differentially abundant and the false-positive rate.

TCRbeta CDR3 regions were profiled by bias-controlled multiplex PCR amplification of genomic DNA with the immunoSEQ Assay. The original pipeline was this. The absolute abundance of each unique TCRbeta CDR3 region was quantified after sequences were collapsed and filtered. Differential abundance was tested with a binomial (Fisher-equivalent) model and with a beta-binomial model adding time-dependent variance fitted from healthy donors. Clones with fewer than 5 combined templates were removed, and a clone was called differentially abundant if the clone's Benjamini-Hochberg FDR was below 0.01. The form v = (b*log(k)+a)^2 was used to model beta-binomial variance as a function of total template count across the two samples. The table was pulled from immuneACCESS by TCRdb, which kept in-frame rearrangements only. Such tables lose some clones; where checked, under half of the loss comes from unresolved V genes, and the rest has no known cause. That table is the source of V, J and clone size, and D and trimming were worked out from the DNA. Present in this sample are around 130,000 clones, about 86% of which were seen just once. The ten most abundant clones make up approximately 8.9% of the sample.

Inclusive of the bounding cysteine and phenylalanine, the CDR3 is 15 residues long. Here the CDR3 DNA is all that survives: 45 bases in frame from base 1. Trimming costs V 3 bases and J 7 bases, and their ends lie 16 bases apart. As encoded in the germline V gene, CDR1 is SGHRS while CDR2 is YFSETQ. The receptor comes from a person aged 18 to 75 in good health. Input material: blood. Recombination joined TRBV5-1 with TRBJ2-2, and possibly TRBD2, on 6 matching bases. CDR3 sequence: CASSSADPEGGELFF. The DNA sequence is as follows: TGCGCCAGCAGCTCTGCGGACCCGGAGGGCGGGGAGCTGTTTTTT.